One sample yielded the 21 T cell receptor beta chains listed below, sequenced in a study of shared clonotypes between healthy human individuals. Only in-frame clones appear in the TCRdb table, and some are missing; sequencing was by immunoSEQ multiplex PCR. The repertoire holds about 600,000 clones, with nearly 97% as singletons. Selected positively for CCR7 and CD45RO-negative, naive CD8 cells excluded terminally differentiated effector memory CD45RA+ cells. Sequences were obtained from naive CD8+ T cells sorted from blood. Receptors originate from a woman aged 25-40 years in good health.

The rearrangement joins TRBV25-1 to TRBJ2-7; the D is unclear. Germline V gene lookup returns CDR1 MGHDK and CDR2 SYGVNS. Deletions cut 0 bases from V and 3 bases from J, with 18 bases between. This CDR3 spans 17 amino acids. The CDR3: CASSEYLPANGYYEQYF. The CDR3 DNA reads TGTGCCAGCAGTGAATACCTTCCGGCAAACGGTTACTACGAGCAGTACTTC.

V and J are TRBV10-3 and TRBJ2-2; 8 nucleotides align to TRBD1. This CDR3 contains 15 residues. CDR1 and CDR2 (germline): ENHRY, SYGVKD. J lost 3 bases, V lost 5 bases, and 5 bases had no gene match. The CDR3, as DNA: TGTGCCATCAGTCCCGGGACAGGATACACCGGGGAGCTGTTTTTT. Protein: CAISPGTGYTGELFF.

The rearrangement links TRBV5-5 to TRBJ2-7; D remains ambiguous. Per the germline V gene, CDR1 is SGHKS and CDR2 is YYEKEE (reference sequence). The CDR3 is made up of 14 amino acids. V gave up 3 bases and J gave up 4 bases, with 14 bases separating them. The CDR3 nucleotides are TGTGCCAGCAGCTCGCTGGAGTTCGCATACGAGCAGTACTTC. Encoded protein: CASSSLEFAYEQYF.

CDR3 bases: TGTGCCAGCAGCTTGGAGAGTTCGTGGGAAAAACTGTTTTTT. This translates into CASSLESSWEKLFF. The chain has TRBV5-5 and TRBJ1-4; no clear D gene. The CDR3 spans 14 residues. CDR1 and CDR2 from the germline V gene are SGHKS and YYEKEE (reference sequence). The V end lost 0 bases, the J end lost 8 bases, and 11 bases lay between the germline ends.

The chain uses TRBV28 and TRBJ2-1; D uncertain. The CDR3 runs 12 residues. CDR1 is MDHEN, CDR2 SYDVKM, per germline. V shed 6 bases and J shed 4 bases, with 7 bases lying between them. The CDR3 DNA reads as TGTGCCAGCAGGGCTAGGTACAATGAGCAGTTCTTC. This encodes CASRARYNEQFF.

This chain joins TRBV28 and TRBJ2-7, with 12 bases aligning to TRBD2. The germline V gene has CDR1 MDHEN and CDR2 SYDVKM. This CDR3 has 16 residues. The J segment lost 2 bases and the V segment lost 4 bases, leaving 6 bases of the junction unmatched. The CDR3 spells CASSSPRTSGTYEQYF. The CDR3 bases are TGTGCCAGCAGTTCCCCCAGGACTAGCGGGACCTACGAGCAGTACTTC.

This sequence joins TRBV19 and TRBJ2-7, with TRBD1 as a possible D gene (5 bases). V was cut by 3 bases and J by 2 bases, with 14 bases left in between. Germline V CDR1 and CDR2: LNHDA, SQIVND (reference sequence). The CDR3 has 15 amino acids. The CDR3 is CASSISQGGAYEQYF. The CDR3 nucleotides read TGTGCCAGTAGTATCAGTCAGGGTGGGGCCTACGAGCAGTACTTC.

The gene calls are TRBV5-1 and TRBJ2-3; 14 positions agree with TRBD2. The trim removed 4 bases at V and 3 bases at J, leaving 4 bases unmatched. Per germline, CDR1 SGHRS and CDR2 YFSETQ. This CDR3 contains 16 residues. In DNA form, the CDR3 reads TGCGCCAGCAGCCGCCGACTAGCGGGAGGGACAGATACGCAGTATTTT. This sequence encodes CASSRRLAGGTDTQYF.

V gene TRBV2 combines with J gene TRBJ2-5; possible D gene TRBD1, 5 bases. This CDR3 is 18 amino acids long. CDR1 is SNHLY and CDR2 is FYNNEI in the germline V gene. The V gene lost 1 base and the J gene lost 1 base, with 19 bases spanning the gap. The CDR3 sequence is CASSEDLGREGFQETQYF. As DNA, the CDR3 is TGTGCCAGCAGTGAAGACCTAGGCAGGGAAGGATTCCAAGAGACCCAGTACTTC.

This chain links TRBV28 with TRBJ2-7; D unclear. V was cut by 3 bases and J by 2 bases, with 20 bases left in between. Germline CDR1 and CDR2: MDHEN and SYDVKM. This CDR3 contains 17 residues. The CDR3 here is CASSFGGAGRTPYEQYF. CDR3 DNA: TGTGCCAGCAGTTTTGGTGGTGCTGGCAGGACCCCCTACGAGCAGTACTTC.

The V call is TRBV11-2, the J call TRBJ1-3; TRBD1 aligns across 8 bases. CDR3 length: 15 residues. Germline CDR1 SGHAT, CDR2 FQNNGV. V gave up 3 bases and J gave up 4 bases; unmatched junction bases: 5. The DNA for the CDR3 is TGTGCCAGCAGCTTTCAGGGGGCTGTCGGAAACACCATATATTTT. Translation gives CASSFQGAVGNTIYF.

CDR3 sequence (DNA): TGTGCCAGCAGTTACGCGGAGAACACCGGGGAGCTGTTTTTT. This sequence encodes CASSYAENTGELFF. This chain uses TRBV6-5 with TRBJ2-2, with unresolved D. Germline CDR1 is MNHEY and CDR2 is SVGAGI. V lost 2 bases to trimming and J lost 1 base, with 5 bases between them. CDR3 length: 14 residues.

The chain is built from TRBV27 and TRBJ2-7; D uncertain. CDR1 MNHEY and CDR2 SMNVEV come from the germline V gene (reference sequence). V lost 1 base, J lost 3 bases, and 10 bases lay in between. CDR3 length: 14 residues. The CDR3 loop reads CASSLYLGGYEQYF. DNA for the CDR3: TGTGCCAGCAGTTTATACCTAGGTGGCTACGAGCAGTACTTC.

The chain recombines TRBV4-1 with TRBJ2-3, with TRBD2 identical over 8 bases. This CDR3 has 16 amino acids. CDR1 MGHRA and CDR2 YSYEKL come from the germline V gene. The V gene end was trimmed by 1 base and the J gene end by 1 base; junction bases not matched to a gene: 4. The CDR3, as DNA: TGCGCCAGCAGCCAAGTGAGCGGGAGAGGCACAGATACGCAGTATTTT. It yields the protein CASSQVSGRGTDTQYF.

The chain is built from TRBV27 and TRBJ1-2; 10 positions agree with TRBD1. Germline trimming cut 5 bases from V and 2 bases from J; bases unmatched to any gene: 2. Looked up from germline, CDR1 is MNHEY and CDR2 is SMNVEV (reference sequence). The CDR3 length is 14 residues. The CDR3 DNA follows: TGTGCCAGCAGTCCGGGACAGGGGAACTATGGCTACACCTTC. This gives the protein CASSPGQGNYGYTF.

CDR3: CASSSEAGDSWTEAFF. The CDR3 bases are TGTGCCAGCAGCTCGGAGGCGGGGGACAGCTGGACTGAAGCTTTCTTT. This rearrangement joins TRBV5-8 to TRBJ1-1; the match to TRBD1 covers 7 bases. Germline-derived CDR1 and CDR2 are SGHTS and YDEGEE. V gave up 3 bases and J gave up 5 bases; unmatched junction bases: 13. The CDR3 runs to 16 residues.

This clone showed up just once. The chain couples TRBV7-9 to TRBJ1-1; D unclear. This CDR3 is 13 amino acids long. Per the germline V gene, CDR1 is SEHNR and CDR2 is FQNEAQ (reference sequence). V was pared by 1 base and J by 8 bases, with 11 bases between. The CDR3 sequence is CASSLGRSAEAFF. The CDR3 nucleotides are TGTGCCAGCAGCTTAGGAAGATCCGCCGAAGCTTTCTTT.

The CDR3 loop reads CASKAGTGYEQYF. CDR3 sequence (DNA): TGCGCCAGCAAAGCGGGGACAGGCTACGAGCAGTACTTC. V gene TRBV5-1 combines with J gene TRBJ2-7; TRBD1 might be the D (8 bases). V lost 6 bases and J lost 3, with 13 bases in between. The CDR3 has 13 amino acids. Germline V gene data show CDR1 as SGHRS and CDR2 as YFSETQ.

The chain couples TRBV4-2 to TRBJ2-7; TRBD1 aligns across 8 bases. Germline V gene sequence: CDR1 LGHNA, CDR2 YNFKEQ. Trimming cost V 3 bases and J 6 bases; bases outside gene matches: 4. The CDR3 sequence is 13 residues long. The CDR3 spells CASSHLTGAEQYF. The CDR3 DNA reads as TGTGCCAGCAGCCACCTGACAGGGGCCGAGCAGTACTTC.

The V call is TRBV7-9, the J call TRBJ1-3; 8 bases fit TRBD1. CDR3 size: 16 residues. Looked up from germline, CDR1 is SEHNR and CDR2 is FQNEAQ (reference sequence). J gave up 4 bases and V 5 bases, and 10 bases lay outside the gene matches. The CDR3 bases are TGTGCCAGCAGCCGCGGGACAGGCGGGACGGGAAACACCATATATTTT. Its protein is CASSRGTGGTGNTIYF.

This clone was detected only once. V gene TRBV11-2 combines with J gene TRBJ2-7; the D is unclear. The V and J ends lost 4 bases and 3 bases respectively, with 7 bases between them. Germline CDR1 SGHAT, CDR2 FQNNGV. This CDR3 has 12 amino acids. In nucleotides, the CDR3 is TGTGCCAGCAGCTCAATGGTCTACGAGCAGTACTTC. This gives the protein CASSSMVYEQYF.